This record covers a single T cell receptor (beta chain). At the DNA level, this CDR3 is encoded by other sequences in the same sample as well. The data belong to a study of beta chain features in type 1 diabetes. This CDR3 region has 12 residues. In germline, CDR1 is GTSNPN, CDR2 SVGIG (reference sequence). The V and J ends lost 2 bases and 1 base respectively, with 3 bases between them. Reverse transcription of all isolated RNA meant that expressed TCRB transcripts were sequenced. Libraries were prepared by immunoSEQ multiplex PCR; TCRdb keeps only in-frame clonotypes and omits some of them. Of 300,000 to 400,000 clones listed, roughly 12% are singletons.

Source material: naive CD4+ T cells from blood. The V call is TRBV30, the J call TRBJ1-5; unclear D gene. This clonotype was obtained from a man aged 18 to 35 in good health. The CDR3 reads CAWSQSNQPQHF. In DNA form, the CDR3 reads TGTGCCTGGAGTCAGAGCAATCAGCCCCAGCATTTT.